These 28 T cell receptor beta chains were sequenced from one sample in a study of blood T cell repertoires in COVID-19. Only in-frame clones appear in the TCRdb table, and some are missing; sequencing was by immunoSEQ multiplex PCR. Of about 170,000 clones in the sample, around nine tenths were seen once. The sequenced sample was peripheral blood. These receptors originate from a woman older than 75 with COVID-19, enrolled during active disease.

V is TRBV27 and J is TRBJ2-2, with 7 bases fitting TRBD2. Trimming took 3 bases from V and 4 from J; bases not matched to a gene: 8. The germline CDR1 and CDR2 sequences are MNHEY and SMNVEV (reference sequence). This CDR3 contains 16 residues. The CDR3 bases are TGTGCCAGCAGTTTGGTTGGGACGGGGGGCACCGGGGAGCTGTTTTTT. Amino acids: CASSLVGTGGTGELFF.

Written as DNA, the CDR3 is TGCGCCAGCAGCCGAGGACAGGGGGCGCGGACAGATACGCAGTATTTT. Translated, it gives CASSRGQGARTDTQYF. The chain uses TRBV5-1 and TRBJ2-3; 11 bases map to TRBD1. Trimming removed 4 bases from V and 3 bases from J; junction bases left unmatched: 7. This CDR3 region has 16 residues. CDR1 SGHRS and CDR2 YFSETQ come from the germline V gene.

V and J are TRBV6-4 and TRBJ2-1; possible D gene TRBD1, 6 bases. With 6 bases removed from V and 6 bases from J, the gap between germline ends came to 9 bases. Germline lookup yields CDR1 MRHNA and CDR2 SNTAGT. The CDR3 has 12 residues. CDR3 protein: CASSTGSNEQFF. DNA for the CDR3: TGTGCCAGCAGCACAGGGTCCAATGAGCAGTTCTTC.

The count of this clone is one. This chain connects TRBV14 to TRBJ2-3; weak D call: TRBD2 (5 bases). V dropped 0 bases and J dropped 3 bases, with 10 bases sitting between them. Per germline, CDR1 SGHDN and CDR2 FVKESK. CDR3 length: 15 amino acids. The CDR3 DNA sequence: TGTGCCAGCAGCCAAGACCGCGGGTGGACAGATACGCAGTATTTT. It translates to CASSQDRGWTDTQYF.

The chain carries TRBV19 and TRBJ1-2, with TRBD1 identical over 7 bases. V dropped 7 bases and J dropped 7; count of bases not matched to a gene: 9. Germline V gene lookup returns CDR1 LNHDA and CDR2 SQIVND (reference sequence). The length of the CDR3 is 13 residues. The CDR3 DNA follows: TGTGCCAGTAAAAACGACAGGGTCGGTGGCTACACCTTC. This sequence encodes CASKNDRVGGYTF.

The chain uses TRBV6-5 and TRBJ1-6, with D perhaps matching TRBD1 (6 bases). Trimming took 4 bases from V and 8 from J, leaving 12 bases between them. The CDR3 totals 14 residues. CDR1 is MNHEY and CDR2 is SVGAGI in the germline V gene. The CDR3 nucleotides read TGTGCCAGCAGTTTACAGGGTCGACATTCACCCCTCCACTTT. Translation: CASSLQGRHSPLHF.

The chain joins TRBV7-2 to TRBJ1-1; TRBD1 is a possible D gene (6 bases). Trimming pared 0 bases from V and 4 bases from J, leaving 12 bases between. The V gene's germline CDR1 is SGHTA and CDR2 FQGNSA. This CDR3 is built from 15 residues. In DNA form, the CDR3 reads TGTGCCAGCAGCTTAGCGTACAGGGTAGGCACTGAAGCTTTCTTT. This codes for CASSLAYRVGTEAFF. The full variable domain, completed using reference TRBV7-2 and TRBJ1-1, is GAGVSQSPSNKVTEKGKDVELRCDPISGHTALYWYRQSLGQGLEFLIYFQGNSAPDKSGLPSDRFSAERTGGSVSTLTIQRTQQEDSAVYLCASSLAYRVGTEAFFGQGTRLTVV.

The V call is TRBV28, the J call TRBJ1-5; D is uncertain. V dropped 6 bases and J dropped 5 bases, with 5 bases sitting between them. Germline values: CDR1 MDHEN, CDR2 SYDVKM. The CDR3 runs 11 residues. The CDR3 coding sequence is TGTGCCAGCAGGGGCGATCAGCCCCAGCATTTT. Amino acids: CASRGDQPQHF.

The chain couples TRBV7-4 to TRBJ2-7; 9 nucleotides agree with TRBD1. Germline CDR1 is SGHVT and CDR2 is SQSDAQ. The J segment lost 5 bases and the V segment lost 1 base, leaving 6 bases of the junction unmatched. The CDR3 has 15 amino acids. The CDR3 region is CASSLGYRGLDEQYF. CDR3 bases: TGTGCCAGCAGCTTAGGATACAGGGGGCTCGACGAGCAGTACTTC.

The sample holds one count of this clone. The V call is TRBV7-8, the J call TRBJ2-7; 7 bases match TRBD2. This CDR3 has 15 residues. Losses at the gene ends were 1 base for V and 1 base for J; bases not matched to a gene: 4. CDR1 and CDR2 (germline): SGHVS, FQNEAQ. CDR3 sequence (DNA): TGTGCCAGCAGCTTAGGAACGGGAGGATCCTACGAGCAGTACTTC. Its protein is CASSLGTGGSYEQYF.

This rearrangement joins TRBV28 to TRBJ1-4; TRBD1 matches 10 bases. This CDR3 has 15 residues. Germline V gene sequence: CDR1 MDHEN, CDR2 SYDVKM. The ends lost 5 bases at V and 7 bases at J; junction bases unmatched: 7. The CDR3 region has the DNA TGTGCCAGCAGTCCGCGACAGGGGGCGCGTGAAAAACTGTTTTTT. This gives the protein CASSPRQGAREKLFF.

The chain has TRBV28 and TRBJ1-2; 7 bases map to TRBD1. There are 14 residues in the CDR3. V was pared by 5 bases and J by 8 bases, with 11 bases of the junction left unmatched. Germline V gene sequence: CDR1 MDHEN, CDR2 SYDVKM. The CDR3 DNA is TGTGCCAGCAGTAGGGCAGGGGGTTTACGAGGCTACACCTTC. Translating gives CASSRAGGLRGYTF.

The gene calls are TRBV7-2 and TRBJ2-2, with D perhaps TRBD1 (6 bases). This CDR3 has 13 residues. Germline loops: CDR1 SGHTA, CDR2 FQGNSA. Trimming cost V 4 bases and J 7 bases, with 10 bases left between them. CDR3 sequence (DNA): TGTGCCAGCAGCTCCCGACAGGACGGGGAGCTGTTTTTT. Encoded protein: CASSSRQDGELFF.

The CDR3 DNA is TGTGCCAGCAGTGAAGGTTTGGGCCGCTCCAACACTGAAGCTTTCTTT. As protein: CASSEGLGRSNTEAFF. The chain joins TRBV2 to TRBJ1-1; no definite D call. Trimming took 1 base from V and 2 from J, leaving 14 bases between them. The CDR3 runs to 16 residues. Germline V gene data show CDR1 as SNHLY and CDR2 as FYNNEI.

The rearrangement joins TRBV19 to TRBJ1-3; D unresolved. Germline lookup yields CDR1 LNHDA and CDR2 SQIVND (reference sequence). The V end was cut by 7 bases, the J end by 6 bases, with 16 bases between. The CDR3 covers 14 residues. The CDR3 spells CASKQNGVENTIYF. CDR3 in DNA: TGTGCCAGTAAGCAAAACGGGGTTGAAAACACCATATATTTT. Combining the CDR3 with reference TRBV19 and TRBJ1-3 gives the whole variable domain DGGITQSPKYLFRKEGQNVTLSCEQNLNHDAMYWYRQDPGQGLRLIYYSQIVNDFQKGDIAEGYSVSREKKESFPLTVTSAQKNPTAFYLCASKQNGVENTIYFGEGSWLTVV.

The chain employs TRBV4-3 and TRBJ1-5; D not certain. The germline CDR1 and CDR2 sequences are LGHNA and YSLEER. The CDR3 loop spans 15 amino acids. The V end lost 0 bases, the J end lost 4 bases, and 10 bases lay between the germline ends. The CDR3 protein is CASSQDRGLNQPQHF. Written as DNA, the CDR3 is TGCGCCAGCAGCCAAGATCGAGGGCTTAATCAGCCCCAGCATTTT.

The chain links TRBV7-8 to TRBJ2-1; D gene uncertain. V was pared by 5 bases and J by 15 bases, with 14 bases between. The CDR3 is 11 amino acids. The germline gives CDR1 SGHVS, CDR2 FQNEAQ. The CDR3 sequence is CASSDTLSRFF. The CDR3 DNA is TGTGCCAGCAGCGATACTTTATCGCGGTTCTTC.

CDR3 protein: CSAQRQGLMDTEAFF. CDR3 DNA: TGCAGCGCCCAGAGACAGGGTCTTATGGACACTGAAGCTTTCTTT. V usage is TRBV29-1 and J usage is TRBJ1-1, with 7 bases fitting TRBD1. Germline V CDR1 and CDR2: SQVTM, ANQGSEA. CDR3 length equals 15 residues. V trimming: 7 bases; J trimming: 3 bases; junction bases outside the gene matches: 14.

V is TRBV6-2 or TRBV6-3 and J is TRBJ2-1; 9 bases line up with TRBD2. Germline loops: CDR1 MNHEY, CDR2 SVGEGT. The CDR3 is made up of 15 amino acids. V was clipped by 4 bases and J by 2 bases; unmatched bases: 3. The CDR3 protein is CASSSRLAAYNEQFF. DNA for the CDR3: TGTGCCAGCAGTTCTCGACTAGCGGCCTACAATGAGCAGTTCTTC.

This clone was seen a few times. As DNA, the CDR3 is TGCGCCAGCAGCCCAACAGGGTCGGAACAGCCCCAGCATTTT. Protein product: CASSPTGSEQPQHF. This rearrangement joins TRBV5-1 to TRBJ1-5, with D tentatively TRBD1 (6 bases). Germline CDR1 SGHRS, CDR2 YFSETQ. This CDR3 has 14 residues. V was shortened by 4 bases and J by 7 bases, with 15 bases between the two germline ends. The full variable domain, rest sourced from reference TRBV5-1 and TRBJ1-5, is KAGVTQTPRYLIKTRGQQVTLSCSPISGHRSVSWYQQTPGQGLQFLFEYFSETQRNKGNFPGRFSGRQFSNSRSEMNVSTLELGDSALYLCASSPTGSEQPQHFGDGTRLSIL.

This clone was observed a single time. This chain links TRBV12-3 or TRBV12-4 with TRBJ1-5; D gene ambiguous. V dropped 8 bases and J dropped 7 bases, with 12 bases sitting between them. The CDR3 covers 12 residues. CDR3 protein: CASARQNQPQHF. The CDR3 nucleotides are TGTGCCAGCGCCCGACAAAACCAGCCCCAGCATTTT.

In DNA, the CDR3 is TGTGCCAGCAGCCACGCGAGGACAACCGCAACTGCAACTAATGAAAAACTGTTTTTT. Residues: CASSHARTTATATNEKLFF. The chain recombines TRBV14 with TRBJ1-4; maybe TRBD1 (5 bases). Germline loops: CDR1 SGHDN, CDR2 FVKESK. The V end lost 3 bases, the J end lost 0 bases, and 20 bases lay between the germline ends. This CDR3 comprises 19 residues.

The chain combines TRBV7-9 with TRBJ1-1, with D perhaps matching TRBD1 (5 bases). Germline values: CDR1 SEHNR, CDR2 FQNEAQ (reference sequence). Trimming removed 11 bases at V and 0 bases at J, with 13 bases between. This CDR3 region has 13 residues. CDR3 amino acids: CAAGRLMNTEAFF. The DNA of the CDR3 is TGTGCCGCGGGACGGCTAATGAACACTGAAGCTTTCTTT.

This sequence joins TRBV7-8 and TRBJ1-1; perhaps TRBD1 as D (6 bases). Trimming removed 2 bases from V and 5 bases from J, with 15 bases in between. From germline, CDR1 is SGHVS and CDR2 FQNEAQ. This CDR3 comprises 15 residues. The CDR3 region has the DNA TGTGCCAGCAGCTTACAGAGGACAGCGACTACTGAAGCTTTCTTT. Protein sequence: CASSLQRTATTEAFF.

The CDR3 here is CATFRQINQPQHF. The DNA of the CDR3 is TGTGCCACCTTCAGACAGATCAATCAGCCCCAGCATTTT. The chain joins TRBV6-5 to TRBJ1-5; weak D call: TRBD1 (5 bases). V gave up 10 bases and J gave up 3 bases, with 13 bases separating them. Germline CDR1 reads MNHEY; CDR2 reads SVGAGI. The CDR3 has 13 residues.

This chain links TRBV5-1 with TRBJ1-2; 8 nucleotides agree with TRBD1. CDR3 length equals 13 residues. The V and J ends lost 7 bases and 9 bases, in that order; junction bases with no gene match: 11. The germline V gene has CDR1 SGHRS and CDR2 YFSETQ. Here the CDR3 reads CASGQGASRSYTF. CDR3 nucleotides: TGCGCCAGCGGTCAGGGGGCCTCCCGAAGCTACACCTTC.

This chain connects TRBV2 to TRBJ1-4; D unresolved. V lost 4 bases and J 1 base, leaving 4 bases between the germline ends. CDR1 and CDR2 from the germline V gene are SNHLY and FYNNEI. The CDR3 loop spans 13 amino acids. CDR3 nucleotides: TGTGCCAGCAGTGTTAGAACTAATGAAAAACTGTTTTTT. It codes for CASSVRTNEKLFF. The complete variable domain, with remaining parts taken from reference TRBV2 and TRBJ1-4, reads EPEVTQTPSHQVTQMGQEVILRCVPISNHLYFYWYRQILGQKVEFLVSFYNNEISEKSEIFDDQFSVERPDGSNFTLKIRSTKLEDSAMYFCASSVRTNEKLFFGSGTQLSVL.

The chain combines TRBV9 with TRBJ1-1; TRBD1 might be the D (5 bases). The V and J ends lost 3 bases and 0 bases respectively, with 9 bases between them. CDR3 length: 14 residues. CDR1 is SGDLS, CDR2 YYNGEE, per germline. As DNA, the CDR3 is TGTGCCAGCAGCGCACAGGTATTGAACACTGAAGCTTTCTTT. It is translated as CASSAQVLNTEAFF.